This T cell receptor beta chain was documented in a study of CD4 T cells in relation to SARS-CoV-2 and coronaviruses. Notes on the study in general: Compared with monoreactive clones, crossreactive clones showed significantly weaker SARS-CoV-2 expansion.

Fewer than 1.2 x 10^5 naive or memory CD4+ cells were cultured with CEF peptides for approximately eleven days. Method: immunoSEQ multiplex PCR; TCRdb's copy keeps in-frame clones and lacks some. The table has 41,000 or so clones, roughly 85% seen once; the top ten hold 3.5% to 5.5%. The CDR3 loop spans 15 amino acids. Per the germline V gene, CDR1 is SGDLS and CDR2 is YYNGEE. Losses at the gene ends were 4 bases for V and 1 base for J; bases not matched to a gene: 5. On this clone itself: The antigen remains unidentified.

The origin of this receptor is an adult with COVID-19. The chain couples TRBV9 to TRBJ2-3; 8 positions agree with TRBD2. Sequencing was done on a sample of naive CD4+ T cells from PBMCs, cultured in vitro. Subset here: naive CD4+ T cells isolated by negative enrichment. The CDR3 nucleotides read TGTGCCAGCAGCTCCTTAGCGGGGCGCACAGATACGCAGTATTTT. Amino acids: CASSSLAGRTDTQYF.